The entry below gives a single T cell receptor beta chain sequence along with its context. The antigen remains undetermined. The sample originates from a study of cytomegalovirus exposure and HLA in healthy donors. General study points: Excluded were some V segments that proved indistinguishable, including TRBV6-2 and TRBV6-3.

J lost 6 bases, V lost 0 bases, and 13 bases had no gene match. Germline loops: CDR1 SGHRS, CDR2 YFSETQ. The CDR3 extends over 17 amino acids. The PCR employed 60 Vbeta primers together with 13 Jbeta primers. Assay used: immunoSEQ multiplex PCR; TCRdb lists only in-frame clones, some missing. The table lists about 65,000 clones. The sequence came from a boy aged 5 to 17 in good health and CMV-seronegative. Sequenced sample: PBMCs. The chain combines TRBV5-1 with TRBJ1-1, with 8 bases identical to TRBD1. In DNA, the CDR3 is TGCGCCAGCAGCTTGGACTATTCCAGGGGGCAAGGAGCTGAAGCTTTCTTT. Residues: CASSLDYSRGQGAEAFF.